Described below is a single T cell receptor (beta chain) sequence and its context. This sample was taken from a study of technical replicates of blood from several donors. Germline V gene data show CDR1 as MDHEN and CDR2 as SYDVKM. This CDR3 contains 13 residues. The V and J ends lost 3 bases and 4 bases respectively, with 9 bases between them. The method was immunoSEQ multiplex PCR; TCRdb's version includes in-frame clones alone and lacks a portion of them. The table lists around 80,000 clones, 95% to 98% of them singletons, with approximately 0.21% in the top ten. The chain combines TRBV28 with TRBJ1-2, with unresolved D. Material: T cells isolated from PBMCs. This clonotype originated in a human donor in good health. The CDR3 coding sequence is TGTGCCAGCAGTTTGGAGGGCGCCTATGGCTACACCTTC. As protein: CASSLEGAYGYTF.